These 3 T cell receptor beta chains share one sample of origin, sequenced in a study of early stage breast cancer tumors. Generated by immunoSEQ multiplex PCR, the TCRdb table keeps only in-frame clones and is missing some. The sample yields tens of thousands of clones, 80% seen once. Sequencing input: blood. The receptors originated from a person aged 55 to 70 with breast cancer.

The chain links TRBV5-1 to TRBJ1-1; 9 positions match TRBD1. Germline V gene lookup returns CDR1 SGHRS and CDR2 YFSETQ. V lost 4 bases and J lost 1; bases outside the gene matches: 8. This CDR3 spans 16 amino acids. The CDR3 region is CASSHGTGLGNTEAFF. The CDR3 region has the DNA TGCGCCAGCAGCCATGGGACAGGGTTAGGGAACACTGAAGCTTTCTTT.

The chain has TRBV7-9 and TRBJ2-7; D uncertain. The CDR3 is 12 residues long. Germline CDR1 reads SEHNR; CDR2 reads FQNEAQ (reference sequence). V was shortened by 4 bases and J by 3 bases, with 7 bases between the two germline ends. This CDR3 is CASSSTFYEQYF. Here the CDR3 DNA reads TGTGCCAGCAGCTCGACATTCTACGAGCAGTACTTC.

The chain employs TRBV6-1 and TRBJ2-5; D is uncertain. V lost 2 bases and J lost 1, with 11 bases in between. The CDR3 has 15 residues. The V gene's germline CDR1 is MNHNS and CDR2 SASEGT. The CDR3, as DNA: TGTGCCAGCAGTGAATCCAGGCCTACCCAAGAGACCCAGTACTTC. Translation gives CASSESRPTQETQYF.